This T cell receptor (beta chain) is from a study of blood T cell repertoires in COVID-19. The CDR3 sequence is 14 residues long. Germline assignment: CDR1 SGHDT and CDR2 YYEEEE. V was cut by 4 bases and J by 6 bases, with 17 bases left in between. In the authors' methods: Reference gene primer amplification yielded estimated nucleated cell counts. The table came from immunoSEQ multiplex PCR; TCRdb's copy has only in-frame clones and leaves some out. V and J calls plus clone size are reproduced from that table; the DNA served to infer D and trimming. The table records 300,000 to 400,000 clones, approximately 88% of them present only once.

Input material: peripheral blood. The chain recombines TRBV5-6 with TRBJ2-7; weak D call: TRBD2 (6 bases). The TCR sequence derives from a woman aged 25-40 years with COVID-19, enrolled during active disease. The CDR3 nucleotides read TGTGCCAGCAGCGCTTGGAACAGCGGGTCCGAGCAGTACGTC. Its translation is CASSAWNSGSEQYV.